This TCR beta chain comes out of a study of T cells in Graves' hyperthyroidism and ophthalmopathy. Whole-study results and caveats: Ophthalmopathy stood apart from stable hyperthyroidism in a 13 V-J model.

Comment on this clonotype: Its antigen remains unknown.

A patient was excluded if there was uncontrolled infection, other autoimmune disease, pregnancy or lactation. PBMCs were sourced from more than 9 ml fresh peripheral blood. Researchers took RNA transcripts and amplified the TCR beta CDR3 regions from them. The HTBI primer set served for first-round RT-PCR of the TCR CDR3. TCRdb re-called the multiplex PCR reads through MiXCR, storing one row per CDR3 protein. The table records roughly 280,000 distinct CDR3 sequences, more than 15% of them present only once. This clonotype was sampled from an older woman with Graves' ophthalmopathy. The sample taken for sequencing was blood.

The CDR3 bases are TGTGCCAGCAGCTTAAGGGAGGGGTGGGGTGAGCAGTTCTTC. It codes for CASSLREGWGEQFF. The rearrangement links TRBV7-3 to TRBJ2-1, with 7 bases that match TRBD2. J gave up 9 bases and V 1 base, and 6 bases lay outside the gene matches. CDR1 SGHTA and CDR2 FQGTGA come from the germline V gene. The CDR3 runs 14 residues.